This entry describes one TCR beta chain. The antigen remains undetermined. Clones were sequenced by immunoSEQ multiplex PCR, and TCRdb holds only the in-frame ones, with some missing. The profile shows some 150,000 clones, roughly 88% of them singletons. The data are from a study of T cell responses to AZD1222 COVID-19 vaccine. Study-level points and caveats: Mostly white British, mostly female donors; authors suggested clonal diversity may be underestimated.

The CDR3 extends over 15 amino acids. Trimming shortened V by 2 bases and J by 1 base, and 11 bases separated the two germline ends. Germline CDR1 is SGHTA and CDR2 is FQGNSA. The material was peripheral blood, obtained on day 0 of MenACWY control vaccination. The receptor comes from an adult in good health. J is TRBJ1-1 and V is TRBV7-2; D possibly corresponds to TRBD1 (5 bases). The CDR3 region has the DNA TGTGCCAGCAGCTTACTCGGGACGAGGAACACTGAAGCTTTCTTT. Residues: CASSLLGTRNTEAFF.